Listed below are T cell receptor beta chains from one sample, sequenced in a study of T cells in Graves' hyperthyroidism and ophthalmopathy. Via MiXCR, TCRdb re-called the multiplex PCR reads, giving one row per CDR3 protein. Counted here are approximately 740,000 distinct CDR3 sequences, approximately 15% occurring once; the ten biggest clones make up 10%. The sample consisted of blood. All receptors come from a woman aged 18-29 years with Graves' hyperthyroidism. The CDR3 runs from the conserved cysteine through the conserved F or W. A D gene is named only where the DNA matches it firmly. Part of the rows lack a size; the others show once, few, many or a class for expanded clones.

v_call	d_call	j_call	clone_size	cdr3_nt	cdr3_aa
TRBV7-9	-	TRBJ2-3	-	TGTGCCAGCAGGGCACAGGGGAGGACAGATACGCAGTATTTT	CASRAQGRTDTQYF
TRBV6-1	TRBD1	TRBJ1-5	many	TGTGCCAGCAATTGGGACAGCTTCTCCAATCAGCCCCAGCATTTT	CASNWDSFSNQPQHF
TRBV11-2	TRBD2	TRBJ2-7	many	TGTGCCAGCAGCCGCTTAAGCGGGAGTCAATCCGGGGAGCAGTACTTC	CASSRLSGSQSGEQYF
TRBV12-3/TRBV12-4	TRBD2	TRBJ2-3	many	TGTGCCAGCAGTTTTGGCGGGAGGGCCAGGCTAGATACGCAGTATTTT	CASSFGGRARLDTQYF
TRBV19	TRBD2	TRBJ2-7	-	TGTGCCAGTAGTAGGACTAGCGGGGCGTACGAGCAGTACTTC	CASSRTSGAYEQYF
TRBV6-1	-	TRBJ2-7	many	TGTGCCAGCGGGGCGGCATACGAGCAGTACTTC	CASGAAYEQYF
TRBV28	-	TRBJ2-7	many	TGTGCCAGCAGTTCTACGGGTTCCTACGAGCAGTACTTC	CASSSTGSYEQYF
TRBV11-1	TRBD1	TRBJ2-1	many	TGTGCCAGCAGCTTAGAGTGGACAGGATGGGGGTACAATGAGCAGTTCTTC	CASSLEWTGWGYNEQFF
TRBV27	TRBD2	TRBJ2-7	-	TGTGCCAGCAGTTTTGATCGGGGAGGGTTCGAGCAGTACTTC	CASSFDRGGFEQYF
TRBV14	TRBD2	TRBJ2-3	few	TGTGCCAGCAGCCAGGAGCGGGGCGGGAGGACCACAGATACGCAGTATTTT	CASSQERGGRTTDTQYF
TRBV18	-	TRBJ2-7	many	TGTGCCAGCTCACCAGGGCTAGATAACGAGCAGTACTTC	CASSPGLDNEQYF
TRBV20-1	-	TRBJ1-1	many	TGCAGTGCTAGGGAGGAGGGGGGCGGCACTGAAGCTTTCTTT	CSAREEGGGTEAFF
TRBV18	-	TRBJ2-1	once	TGTGCCAGCTCACCCGATCGGGCTGAGCAGTTCTTC	CASSPDRAEQFF
TRBV7-2	TRBD1	TRBJ1-1	-	TGTGCCAGTCACAGGGGGCCAAACACTGAAGCTTTCTTT	CASHRGPNTEAFF
TRBV20-1	TRBD2	TRBJ2-1	-	TGCAGTGCTCAGAAGGCACTAGCGGGCGGGACCTCCTACAATGAGCAGTTCTTC	CSAQKALAGGTSYNEQFF
TRBV2	-	TRBJ1-2	few	TGTGCCAGCAGTGAAGCTATGGCGGCAAACTATGGCTACACCTTC	CASSEAMAANYGYTF
TRBV29-1	TRBD1	TRBJ2-2	few	TGCAGCGTGCGGATGGACAGGGGTGCCACCGGGGAGCTGTTTTTT	CSVRMDRGATGELFF
TRBV6-5	TRBD2	TRBJ2-1	many	TGTGCCAGCAGTTACACACTAGCGGTGTCCTACAATGAGCAGTTCTTC	CASSYTLAVSYNEQFF
TRBV20-1	TRBD1	TRBJ2-7	many	TGCAGTGCTGAACCCGGGACAGGAGGCTACGAGCAGTACTTC	CSAEPGTGGYEQYF
TRBV4-3	-	TRBJ2-1	-	TGCGCCAGCAGCCAAGGTCCGCGGGACTACAATGAGCAGTTCTTC	CASSQGPRDYNEQFF
TRBV2	-	TRBJ2-7	many	TGTGCCAGCAGTCCCGGACAGACAAACTCCTACGAGCAGTACTTC	CASSPGQTNSYEQYF
TRBV24-1	-	TRBJ1-5	many	TGTGCCACCGCGCAGGGGCGAGGGCCCCAGCATTTT	CATAQGRGPQHF
TRBV4-1	-	TRBJ2-7	few	TGCGCCAGCAGCCAAGGCCGAGGGAGGACACGGTCCTACGAGCAGTACTTC	CASSQGRGRTRSYEQYF
TRBV19	-	TRBJ2-1	-	-	CASSPLWDHEQFF
TRBV5-5	-	TRBJ2-3	many	TGTGCCAGTTCTACAGATACGCAGTATTTT	CASSTDTQYF
TRBV28	TRBD2	TRBJ2-3	many	TGTGCCAGCAGCTGGATGGGAGGGCCCTCGGATACGCAGTATTTT	CASSWMGGPSDTQYF
TRBV30	TRBD2	TRBJ2-4	many	TGTGCCTACCGATGGGAGGGAAACATTCAGTACTTC	CAYRWEGNIQYF
TRBV29-1	TRBD2	TRBJ2-1	-	TGCAGCGTGGCTAGCGGGTCCTACAATGAGCAGTTCTTC	CSVASGSYNEQFF
TRBV7-3	TRBD2	TRBJ2-1	-	TGTGCCAGCAGCAGAGGGACTAGTAGGTTCAATGAGCAGTTCTTC	CASSRGTSRFNEQFF
TRBV20-1	TRBD1	TRBJ1-1	-	TGCAGTGCTCGACAGGGGGGGTCCACTGAAGCTTTCTTT	CSARQGGSTEAFF
TRBV10-3	TRBD2	TRBJ2-1	many	TGTGCCATCAGTGAGCCTCGACTAGCGGCCCACAATGAGCAGTTCTTC	CAISEPRLAAHNEQFF
TRBV7-2	TRBD2	TRBJ2-3	many	TGTGCCAGCAGCCCGCCTAGCGGGGGAACAGATACGCAGTATTTT	CASSPPSGGTDTQYF
TRBV3-1	-	TRBJ1-2	-	TGTGCCAGCAGCCAGTCGATGTCCCTTTTCTATGGCTACACCTTC	CASSQSMSLFYGYTF
TRBV5-6	TRBD2	TRBJ2-3	many	TGTGCCAGCAGCGGACAGCCGGGACTAGCCACAGATACGCAGTATTTT	CASSGQPGLATDTQYF
TRBV28	-	TRBJ2-7	-	TGTGCCAGCAGACCACTCGCCGCGGGCGAGCAGTACTTC	CASRPLAAGEQYF
TRBV7-9	TRBD2	TRBJ2-2	many	TGTGCCAGCAGCCGTTTAATGTTTGGCCTAGCGGGTCCGTTATCAGGGAACACCGGGGAGCTGTTTTTT	CASSRLMFGLAGPLSGNTGELFF
TRBV20-1	-	TRBJ1-1	many	TGCAGTGCTAGAGCCCGAGAGACAGGTACCACTGAAGCTTTCTTT	CSARARETGTTEAFF
TRBV7-9	TRBD2	TRBJ2-2	-	TGTGCCAGCACCTACAGACTAGCCGCGAACACCGGGGAGCTGTTTTTT	CASTYRLAANTGELFF
TRBV27	-	TRBJ1-4	many	TGTGCCAGCAGTTTCTGGGGGCGGGGGAGGGCAACTAATGAAAAACTGTTTTTT	CASSFWGRGRATNEKLFF
TRBV28	-	TRBJ2-7	many	TGTGCCAGCAGTGGGGGCCTGCTCGAGCAGTACTTC	CASSGGLLEQYF